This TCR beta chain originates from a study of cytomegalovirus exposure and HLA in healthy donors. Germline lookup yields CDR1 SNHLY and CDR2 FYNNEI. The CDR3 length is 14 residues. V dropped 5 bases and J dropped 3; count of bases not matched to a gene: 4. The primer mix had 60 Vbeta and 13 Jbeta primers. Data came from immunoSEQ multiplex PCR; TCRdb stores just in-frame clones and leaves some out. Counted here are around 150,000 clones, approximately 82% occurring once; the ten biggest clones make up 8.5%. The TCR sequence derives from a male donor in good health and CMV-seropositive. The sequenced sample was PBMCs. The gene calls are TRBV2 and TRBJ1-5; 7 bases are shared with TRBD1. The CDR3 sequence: CASSTTGFNQPQHF. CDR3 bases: TGTGCCAGCAGTACGACAGGGTTCAATCAGCCCCAGCATTTT.